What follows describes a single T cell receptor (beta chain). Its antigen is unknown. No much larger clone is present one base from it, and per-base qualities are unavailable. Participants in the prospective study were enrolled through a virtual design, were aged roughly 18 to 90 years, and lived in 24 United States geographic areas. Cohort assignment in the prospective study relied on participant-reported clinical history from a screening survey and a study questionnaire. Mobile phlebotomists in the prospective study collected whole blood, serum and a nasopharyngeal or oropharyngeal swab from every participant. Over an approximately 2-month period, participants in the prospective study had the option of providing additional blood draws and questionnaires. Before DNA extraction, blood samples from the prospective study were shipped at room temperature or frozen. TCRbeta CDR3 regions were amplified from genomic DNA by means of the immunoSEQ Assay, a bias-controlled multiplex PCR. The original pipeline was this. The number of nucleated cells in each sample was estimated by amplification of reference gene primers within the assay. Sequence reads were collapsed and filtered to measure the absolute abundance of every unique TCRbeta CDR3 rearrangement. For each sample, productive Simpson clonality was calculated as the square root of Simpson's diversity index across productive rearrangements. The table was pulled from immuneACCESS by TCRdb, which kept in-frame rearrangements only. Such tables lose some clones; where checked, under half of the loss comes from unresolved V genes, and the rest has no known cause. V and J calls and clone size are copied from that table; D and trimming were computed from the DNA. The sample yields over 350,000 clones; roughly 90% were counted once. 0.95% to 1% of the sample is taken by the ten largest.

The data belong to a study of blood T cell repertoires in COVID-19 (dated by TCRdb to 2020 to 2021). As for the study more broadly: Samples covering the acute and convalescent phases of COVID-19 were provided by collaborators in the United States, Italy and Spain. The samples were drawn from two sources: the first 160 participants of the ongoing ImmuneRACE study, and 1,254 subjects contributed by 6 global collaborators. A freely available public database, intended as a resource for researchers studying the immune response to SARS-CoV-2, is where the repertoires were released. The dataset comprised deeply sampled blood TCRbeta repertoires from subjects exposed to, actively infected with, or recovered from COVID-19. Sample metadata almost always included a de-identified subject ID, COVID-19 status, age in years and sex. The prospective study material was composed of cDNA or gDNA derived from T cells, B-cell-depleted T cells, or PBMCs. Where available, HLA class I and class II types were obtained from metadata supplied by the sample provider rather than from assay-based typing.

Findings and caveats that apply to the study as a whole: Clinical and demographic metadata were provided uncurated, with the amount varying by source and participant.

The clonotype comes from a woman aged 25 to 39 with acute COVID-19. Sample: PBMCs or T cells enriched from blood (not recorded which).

CDR3 reads: CASSPRTAGNIQYF. The bases read TGTGCCAGTAGTCCCCGGACAGCCGGAAACATTCAGTACTTC. Recombination connected TRBV19 to TRBJ2-4; the D gene is possibly TRBD1, with 6 bases matching. At the junction V is shortened by 5 bases and J by 6 bases, with 14 bases in between. According to the germline V gene (reference sequence), CDR1 reads LNHDA and CDR2 reads SQIVND. Measured from the cysteine to the phenylalanine, the CDR3 is 14 residues long. CDR3 DNA only is kept here, 42 bases in frame from base 1.